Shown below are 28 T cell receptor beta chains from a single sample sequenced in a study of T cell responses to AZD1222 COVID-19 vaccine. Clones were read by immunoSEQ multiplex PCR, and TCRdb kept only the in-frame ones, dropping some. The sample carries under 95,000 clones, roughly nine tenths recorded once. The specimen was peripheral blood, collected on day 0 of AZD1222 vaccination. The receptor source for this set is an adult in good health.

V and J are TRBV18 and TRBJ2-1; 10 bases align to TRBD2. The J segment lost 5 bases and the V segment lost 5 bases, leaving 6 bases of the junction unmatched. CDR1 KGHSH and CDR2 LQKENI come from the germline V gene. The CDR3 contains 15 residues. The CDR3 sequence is CASSTGLAVNNEQFF. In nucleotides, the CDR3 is TGTGCCAGCTCAACCGGACTAGCGGTCAACAATGAGCAGTTCTTC.

DNA of the CDR3: TGTGCCAGCAGCCTCACAGGGACTGAAGCTTTCTTT. Protein sequence: CASSLTGTEAFF. The gene calls are TRBV5-5 and TRBJ1-1; tentative D call: TRBD1 (6 bases). CDR3 length: 12 residues. Trimming cost V 4 bases and J 5 bases, with 9 bases left between them. Per germline, CDR1 SGHKS and CDR2 YYEKEE (reference sequence).

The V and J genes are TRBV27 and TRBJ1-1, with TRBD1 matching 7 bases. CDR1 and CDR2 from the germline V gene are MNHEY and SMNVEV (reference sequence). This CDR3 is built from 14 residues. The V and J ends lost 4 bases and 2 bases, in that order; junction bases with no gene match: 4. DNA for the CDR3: TGTGCCAGCAGTTCCAGACAGGGAAACACTGAAGCTTTCTTT. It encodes CASSSRQGNTEAFF.

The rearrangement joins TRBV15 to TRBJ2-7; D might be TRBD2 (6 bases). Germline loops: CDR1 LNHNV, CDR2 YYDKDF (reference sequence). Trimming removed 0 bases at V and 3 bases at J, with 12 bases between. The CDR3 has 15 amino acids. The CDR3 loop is CATSRDVAGYYEQYF. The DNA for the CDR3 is TGTGCCACCAGCAGAGATGTGGCGGGATACTACGAGCAGTACTTC.

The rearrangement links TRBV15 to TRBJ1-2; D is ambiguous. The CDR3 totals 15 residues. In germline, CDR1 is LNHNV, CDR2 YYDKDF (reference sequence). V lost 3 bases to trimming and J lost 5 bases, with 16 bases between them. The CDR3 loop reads CATSRDRAVGYGYTF. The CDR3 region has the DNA TGTGCCACCAGCAGGGATAGGGCAGTGGGATATGGCTACACCTTC. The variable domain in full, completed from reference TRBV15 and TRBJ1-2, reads DAMVIQNPRYQVTQFGKPVTLSCSQTLNHNVMYWYQQKSSQAPKLLFHYYDKDFNNEADTPDNFQSRRPNTSFCFLDIRSPGLGDTAMYLCATSRDRAVGYGYTFGSGTRLTVV.

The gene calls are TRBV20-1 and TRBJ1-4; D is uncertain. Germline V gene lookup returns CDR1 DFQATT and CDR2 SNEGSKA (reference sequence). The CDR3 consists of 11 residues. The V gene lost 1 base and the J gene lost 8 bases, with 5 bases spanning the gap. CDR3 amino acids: CSARVGEKLFF. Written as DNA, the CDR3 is TGCAGTGCTAGAGTTGGGGAAAAACTGTTTTTT.

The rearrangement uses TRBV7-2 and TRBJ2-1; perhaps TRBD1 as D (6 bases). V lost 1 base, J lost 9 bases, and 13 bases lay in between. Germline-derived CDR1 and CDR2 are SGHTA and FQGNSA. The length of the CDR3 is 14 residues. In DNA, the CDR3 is TGTGCCAGCAGCTTAGTTACAGGGTCGGTTGAGCAGTTCTTC. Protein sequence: CASSLVTGSVEQFF.

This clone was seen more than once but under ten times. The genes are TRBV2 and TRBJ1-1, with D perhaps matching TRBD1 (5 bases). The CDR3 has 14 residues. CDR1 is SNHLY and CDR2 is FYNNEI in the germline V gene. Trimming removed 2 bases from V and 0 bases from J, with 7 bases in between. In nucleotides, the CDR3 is TGTGCCAGCAGTGAATGGGGGGTGAACACTGAAGCTTTCTTT. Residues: CASSEWGVNTEAFF.

The CDR3 here is CATSRSGRGEDEQYF. CDR3 nucleotide sequence: TGTGCCACCAGCAGATCTGGAAGGGGCGAGGACGAGCAGTACTTC. V gene TRBV15 combines with J gene TRBJ2-7; D is perhaps TRBD1 (5 bases). V gave up 2 bases and J gave up 5 bases, with 16 bases separating them. This CDR3 has 15 amino acids. In germline, CDR1 is LNHNV, CDR2 YYDKDF (reference sequence).

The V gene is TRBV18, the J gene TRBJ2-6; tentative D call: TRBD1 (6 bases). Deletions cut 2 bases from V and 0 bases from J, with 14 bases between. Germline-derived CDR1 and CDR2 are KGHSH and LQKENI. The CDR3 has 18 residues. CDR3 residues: CASSPRQAIGSGANVLTF. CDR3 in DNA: TGTGCCAGCTCACCAAGACAGGCAATAGGCTCTGGGGCCAACGTCCTGACTTTC.

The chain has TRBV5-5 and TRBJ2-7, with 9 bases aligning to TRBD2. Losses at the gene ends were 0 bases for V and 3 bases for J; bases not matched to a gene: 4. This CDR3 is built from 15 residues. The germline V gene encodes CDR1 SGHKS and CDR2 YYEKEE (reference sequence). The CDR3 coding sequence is TGTGCCAGCAGCTTGGGGGCTAGCGGGAACTACGAGCAGTACTTC. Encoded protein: CASSLGASGNYEQYF.

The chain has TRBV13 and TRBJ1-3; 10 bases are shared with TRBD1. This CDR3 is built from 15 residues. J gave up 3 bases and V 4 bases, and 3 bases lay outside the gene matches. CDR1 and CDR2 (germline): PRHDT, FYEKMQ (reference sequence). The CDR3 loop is CASSSDRGNGNTIYF. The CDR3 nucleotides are TGTGCCAGCAGCTCGGACAGGGGGAATGGAAACACCATATATTTT.

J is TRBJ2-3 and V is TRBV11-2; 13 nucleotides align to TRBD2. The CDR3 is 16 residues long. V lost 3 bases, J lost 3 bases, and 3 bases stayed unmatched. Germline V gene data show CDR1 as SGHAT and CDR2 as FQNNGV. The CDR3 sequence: CASSFGLAGATDTQYF. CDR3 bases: TGTGCCAGCAGCTTCGGACTAGCGGGAGCAACAGATACGCAGTATTTT.

The CDR3 reads CASSFSLGGNSPLHF. The DNA for the CDR3 is TGCGCCAGCAGCTTCAGCTTAGGGGGTAATTCACCCCTCCACTTT. This sequence joins TRBV5-1 and TRBJ1-6, with D perhaps matching TRBD1 (6 bases). Per germline, CDR1 SGHRS and CDR2 YFSETQ. V was trimmed by 2 bases and J by 6 bases, leaving 12 bases between them. This CDR3 is 15 amino acids long.

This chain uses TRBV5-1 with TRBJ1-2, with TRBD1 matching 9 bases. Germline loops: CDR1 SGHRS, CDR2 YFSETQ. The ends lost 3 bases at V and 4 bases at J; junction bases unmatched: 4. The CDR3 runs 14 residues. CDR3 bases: TGCGCCAGCAGCTGGGACAGGGAAGGCTATGGCTACACCTTC. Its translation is CASSWDREGYGYTF.

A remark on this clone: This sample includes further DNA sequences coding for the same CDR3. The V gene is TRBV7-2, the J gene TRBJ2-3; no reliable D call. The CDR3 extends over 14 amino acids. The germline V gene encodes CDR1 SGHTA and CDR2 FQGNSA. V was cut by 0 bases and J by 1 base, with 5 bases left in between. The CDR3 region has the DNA TGTGCCAGCAGCTTAGCCGGAGGCACAGATACGCAGTATTTT. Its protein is CASSLAGGTDTQYF.

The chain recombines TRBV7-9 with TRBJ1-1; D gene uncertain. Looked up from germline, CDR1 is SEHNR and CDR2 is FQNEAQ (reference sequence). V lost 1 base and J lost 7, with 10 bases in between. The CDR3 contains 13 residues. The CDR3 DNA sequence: TGTGCCAGCAGCTTAGGCTCGCTGGATGAAGCTTTCTTT. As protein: CASSLGSLDEAFF.

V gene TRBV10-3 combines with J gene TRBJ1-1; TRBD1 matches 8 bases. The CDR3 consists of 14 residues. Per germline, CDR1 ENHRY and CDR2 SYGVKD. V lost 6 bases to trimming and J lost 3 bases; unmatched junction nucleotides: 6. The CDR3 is CAISGRGRDTEAFF. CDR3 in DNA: TGTGCCATCAGCGGCAGGGGGCGAGACACTGAAGCTTTCTTT.

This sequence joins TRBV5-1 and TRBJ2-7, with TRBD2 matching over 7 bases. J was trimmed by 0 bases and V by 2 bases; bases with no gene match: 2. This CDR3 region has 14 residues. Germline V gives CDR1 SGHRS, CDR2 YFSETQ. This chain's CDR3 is CASSLRTSSYEQYF. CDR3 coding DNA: TGCGCCAGCAGCTTACGGACTAGCTCCTACGAGCAGTACTTC.

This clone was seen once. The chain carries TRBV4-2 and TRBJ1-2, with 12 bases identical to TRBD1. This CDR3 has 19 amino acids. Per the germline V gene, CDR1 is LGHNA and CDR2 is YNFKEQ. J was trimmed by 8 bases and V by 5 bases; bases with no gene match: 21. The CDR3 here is CASSELSGTGGFKGRGYTF. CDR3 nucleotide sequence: TGTGCCAGCAGCGAACTCTCCGGGACAGGGGGCTTCAAAGGACGGGGCTACACCTTC.

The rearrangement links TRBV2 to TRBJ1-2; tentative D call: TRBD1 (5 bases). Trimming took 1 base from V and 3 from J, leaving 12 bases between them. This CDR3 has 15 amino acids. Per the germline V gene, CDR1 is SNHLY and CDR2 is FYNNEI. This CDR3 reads CASSEVQGGYYGYTF. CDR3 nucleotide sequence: TGTGCCAGCAGTGAAGTGCAGGGTGGGTACTATGGCTACACCTTC.

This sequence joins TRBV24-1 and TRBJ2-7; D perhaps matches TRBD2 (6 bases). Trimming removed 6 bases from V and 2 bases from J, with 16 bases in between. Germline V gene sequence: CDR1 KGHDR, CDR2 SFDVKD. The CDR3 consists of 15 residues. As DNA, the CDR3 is TGTGCCACCAGTATCGGGACTCGCGATGCCTACGAGCAGTACTTC. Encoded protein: CATSIGTRDAYEQYF.

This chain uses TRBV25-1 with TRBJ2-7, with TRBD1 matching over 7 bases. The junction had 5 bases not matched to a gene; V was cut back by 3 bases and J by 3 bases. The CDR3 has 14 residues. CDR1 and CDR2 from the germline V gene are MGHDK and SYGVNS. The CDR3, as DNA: TGTGCCAGCAGTGACGACAGGGCGAGCTACGAGCAGTACTTC. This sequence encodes CASSDDRASYEQYF.

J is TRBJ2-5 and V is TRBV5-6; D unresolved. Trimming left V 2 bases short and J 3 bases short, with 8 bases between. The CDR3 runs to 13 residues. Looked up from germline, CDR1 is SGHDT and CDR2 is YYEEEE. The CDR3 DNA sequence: TGTGCCAGCAGCTTAGCCTATGAAGAGACCCAGTACTTC. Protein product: CASSLAYEETQYF.

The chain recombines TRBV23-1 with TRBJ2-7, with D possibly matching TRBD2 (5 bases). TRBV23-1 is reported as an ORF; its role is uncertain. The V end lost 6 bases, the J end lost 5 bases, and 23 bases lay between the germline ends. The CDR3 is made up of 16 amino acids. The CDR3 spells CASSPGLPGPQDEQYF. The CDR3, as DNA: TGCGCCAGCAGCCCCGGACTCCCAGGACCCCAGGACGAGCAGTACTTC.

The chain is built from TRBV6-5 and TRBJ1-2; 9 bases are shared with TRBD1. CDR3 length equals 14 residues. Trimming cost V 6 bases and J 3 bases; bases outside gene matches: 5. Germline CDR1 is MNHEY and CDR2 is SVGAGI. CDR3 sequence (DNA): TGTGCCAGCAGGCCGGGACAGGGACACTATGGCTACACCTTC. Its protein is CASRPGQGHYGYTF.

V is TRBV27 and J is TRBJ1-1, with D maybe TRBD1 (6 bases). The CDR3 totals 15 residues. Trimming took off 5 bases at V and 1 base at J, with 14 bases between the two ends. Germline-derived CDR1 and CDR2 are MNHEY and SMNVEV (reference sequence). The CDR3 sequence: CASSPPPGQNTEAFF. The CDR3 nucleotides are TGTGCCAGCAGTCCGCCTCCGGGACAGAACACTGAAGCTTTCTTT.

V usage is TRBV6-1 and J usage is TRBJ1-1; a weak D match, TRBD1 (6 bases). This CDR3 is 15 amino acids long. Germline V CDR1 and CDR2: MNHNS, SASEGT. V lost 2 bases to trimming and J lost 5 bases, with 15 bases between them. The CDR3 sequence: CASSEPFSGVTEAFF. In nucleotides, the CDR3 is TGTGCCAGCAGTGAACCGTTCTCAGGGGTAACTGAAGCTTTCTTT.